The 4 T cell receptor beta chains below come from one sample, sequenced in a study of blood T cell repertoires in COVID-19. TCRdb's table, derived via immunoSEQ multiplex PCR, lists solely in-frame clones and lacks some. The table lists about 220,000 clones, around 88% of them singletons. The sequencing input was PBMCs or T cells enriched from blood (not recorded which). The receptors come from a woman aged 45-65 years with acute COVID-19.

The chain recombines TRBV18 with TRBJ1-3; possible D gene TRBD1, 6 bases. The CDR3 totals 17 residues. From germline, CDR1 is KGHSH and CDR2 LQKENI. V gave up 1 base and J gave up 0 bases, with 13 bases separating them. The CDR3 sequence is CASSPRTGGASGNTIYF. For the CDR3, the DNA is TGTGCCAGCTCACCACGGACGGGGGGCGCCTCTGGAAACACCATATATTTT.

The J gene is TRBJ2-7, the V gene TRBV6-5; 11 nucleotides line up with TRBD2. The CDR3 has 14 residues. V shed 4 bases and J 4 bases; nucleotides not matched to a gene: 3. In germline, CDR1 is MNHEY, CDR2 SVGAGI. CDR3 in amino acids: CASSSSSGRYEQYF. The CDR3 DNA reads as TGTGCCAGCAGTTCATCTAGCGGGAGGTACGAGCAGTACTTC.

The chain joins TRBV4-1 to TRBJ2-3; 10 bases match TRBD2. Germline V gene sequence: CDR1 MGHRA, CDR2 YSYEKL. V lost 1 base and J lost 6; bases outside the gene matches: 7. The CDR3 runs to 16 residues. The CDR3 here is CASSQGLAGVGDTQYF. DNA of the CDR3: TGCGCCAGCAGCCAAGGGCTAGCGGGAGTGGGTGATACGCAGTATTTT.

The chain uses TRBV5-1 and TRBJ2-7; no definite D call. CDR1 SGHRS and CDR2 YFSETQ come from the germline V gene. Trimming stripped 4 bases from V and 1 base from J, with 9 bases between. The CDR3 runs 13 residues. In DNA form, the CDR3 reads TGCGCCAGCAGCGTGCAGGTATCCTACGAGCAGTACTTC. It encodes CASSVQVSYEQYF.